These 5 T cell receptor beta chains were all obtained from the same sample, sequenced in a study of cytomegalovirus exposure and HLA in healthy donors. The PCR used 60 Vbeta and 13 Jbeta primers. TCRdb's copy holds only in-frame clones and misses some; the assay was immunoSEQ multiplex PCR. The sample lists roughly 260,000 clones, about 83% occurring once. Sequencing input: PBMCs. These receptors came from a woman aged 40 to 50 in good health and CMV-seropositive.

The chain carries TRBV7-9 and TRBJ1-2; no reliable D call. Germline assignment: CDR1 SEHNR and CDR2 FQNEAQ (reference sequence). The germline V and J ends were trimmed by 0 bases and 0 bases, with 14 bases remaining between them. This CDR3 has 17 amino acids. The CDR3 DNA sequence: TGTGCCAGCAGCTTAGCTGTAGAGTGGGCCACTAACTATGGCTACACCTTC. Protein sequence: CASSLAVEWATNYGYTF. Variable domain in full (rest from reference TRBV7-9 and TRBJ1-2): DTGVSQNPRHKITKRGQNVTFRCDPISEHNRLYWYRQTLGQGPEFLTYFQNEAQLEKSRLLSDRFSAERPKGSFSTLEIQRTEQGDSAMYLCASSLAVEWATNYGYTFGSGTRLTVV.

The chain has TRBV5-8 and TRBJ1-4, with 8 bases matching TRBD1. CDR1 is SGHTS, CDR2 YDEGEE, per germline. J was trimmed by 8 bases and V by 1 base; bases with no gene match: 7. The CDR3 extends over 15 amino acids. The DNA of the CDR3 is TGTGCCAGCAGCTTGAATGGACAGGGATGGGAAAAACTGTTTTTT. The encoded protein is CASSLNGQGWEKLFF.

The V call is TRBV7-2, the J call TRBJ2-7; the D gene is possibly TRBD1 (6 bases). The CDR3 loop spans 16 amino acids. V lost 1 base to trimming and J lost 3 bases, with 16 bases between them. Per germline, CDR1 SGHTA and CDR2 FQGNSA. The DNA for the CDR3 is TGTGCCAGCAGCTTAGAGAGTGGGACACTAAACTACGAGCAGTACTTC. As protein: CASSLESGTLNYEQYF.

The chain uses TRBV21-1 and TRBJ1-5; the D call TRBD1 from the table was never checked on the DNA. TRBV21-1 is an annotated pseudogene. This CDR3 is built from 16 residues. The CDR3 is CASSTGDMLRNQPQHF. CDR3 in DNA: TGTGCCAGCAGCACTGGGGACATGCTGCGCAATCAGCCCCAGCATTTT.

There are a few counts of this clone. This rearrangement joins TRBV11-3 to TRBJ2-1; 7 bases match TRBD1. The germline V gene has CDR1 SGHNT and CDR2 YENEEA. The CDR3 is 14 residues long. Trimming took 3 bases from V and 3 from J; bases not matched to a gene: 2. In DNA, the CDR3 is TGTGCCAGCAGCTTTCGACAGGGCTACAATGAGCAGTTCTTC. Amino acids: CASSFRQGYNEQFF.